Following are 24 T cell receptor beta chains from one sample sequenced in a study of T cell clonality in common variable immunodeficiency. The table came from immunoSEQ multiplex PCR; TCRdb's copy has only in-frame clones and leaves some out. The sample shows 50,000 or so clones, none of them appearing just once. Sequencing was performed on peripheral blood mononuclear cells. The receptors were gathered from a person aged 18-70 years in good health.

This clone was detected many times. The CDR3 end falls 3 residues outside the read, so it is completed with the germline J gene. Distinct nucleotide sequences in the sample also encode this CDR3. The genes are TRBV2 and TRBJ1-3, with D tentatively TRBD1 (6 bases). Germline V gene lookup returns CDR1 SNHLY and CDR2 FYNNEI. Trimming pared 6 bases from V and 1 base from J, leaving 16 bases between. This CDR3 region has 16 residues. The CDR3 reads CASSVPTGPSGNTIYF. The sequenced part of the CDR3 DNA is TGTGCCAGCAGCGTTCCGACAGGACCTTCTGGAAACACC.

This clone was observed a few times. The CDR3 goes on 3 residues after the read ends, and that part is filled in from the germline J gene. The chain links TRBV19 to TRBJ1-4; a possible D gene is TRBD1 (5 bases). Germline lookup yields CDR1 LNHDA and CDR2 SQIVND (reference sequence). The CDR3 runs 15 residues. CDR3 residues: CASSMPGSVDSPLFF. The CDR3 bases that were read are TGTGCCAGTAGTATGCCAGGGTCGGTTGATTCACCA.

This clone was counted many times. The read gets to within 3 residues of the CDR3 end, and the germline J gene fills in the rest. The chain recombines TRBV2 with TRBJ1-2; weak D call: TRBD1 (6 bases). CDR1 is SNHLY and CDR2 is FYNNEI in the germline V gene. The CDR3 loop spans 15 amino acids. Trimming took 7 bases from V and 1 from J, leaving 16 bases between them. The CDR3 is CASKEGGSGNYGYTF. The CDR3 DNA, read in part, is TGTGCCAGCAAGGAGGGGGGGAGTGGTAACTATGGC.

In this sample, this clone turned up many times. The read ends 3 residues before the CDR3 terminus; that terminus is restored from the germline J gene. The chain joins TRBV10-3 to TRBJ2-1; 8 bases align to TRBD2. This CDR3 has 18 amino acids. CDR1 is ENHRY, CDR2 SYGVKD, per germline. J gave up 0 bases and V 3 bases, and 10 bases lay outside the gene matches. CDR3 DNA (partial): TGTGCCATCAGTGACCCGGGCGGGAGGCCGGTCTCCTACAATGAG. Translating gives CAISDPGGRPVSYNE. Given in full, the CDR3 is CAISDPGGRPVSYNEQFF.

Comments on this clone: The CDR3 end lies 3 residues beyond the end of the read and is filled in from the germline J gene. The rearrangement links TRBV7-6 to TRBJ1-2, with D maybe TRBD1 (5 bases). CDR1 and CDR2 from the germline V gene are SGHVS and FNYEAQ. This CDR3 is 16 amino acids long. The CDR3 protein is CASSPPLGEDSYDYTF. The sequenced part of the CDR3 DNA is TGTGCCAGCAGCCCACCTCTAGGGGAAGACTCCTACGAC. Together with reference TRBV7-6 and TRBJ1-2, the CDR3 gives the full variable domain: GAGVSQSPRYKVTKRGQDVALRCDPISGHVSLYWYRQALGQGPEFLTYFNYEAQQDKSGLPNDRFSAERPEGSISTLTIQRTEQRDSAMYRCASSPPLGEDSYDYTFGSGTRLTVV.

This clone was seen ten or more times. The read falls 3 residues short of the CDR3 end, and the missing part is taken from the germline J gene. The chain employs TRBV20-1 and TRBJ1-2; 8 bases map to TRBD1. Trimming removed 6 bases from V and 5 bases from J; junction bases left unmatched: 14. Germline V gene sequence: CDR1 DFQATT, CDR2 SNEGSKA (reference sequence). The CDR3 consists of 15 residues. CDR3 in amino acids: CSASSGGGMIYGYTF. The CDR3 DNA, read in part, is TGCAGTGCATCCTCAGGGGGCGGAATGATTTATGGC.

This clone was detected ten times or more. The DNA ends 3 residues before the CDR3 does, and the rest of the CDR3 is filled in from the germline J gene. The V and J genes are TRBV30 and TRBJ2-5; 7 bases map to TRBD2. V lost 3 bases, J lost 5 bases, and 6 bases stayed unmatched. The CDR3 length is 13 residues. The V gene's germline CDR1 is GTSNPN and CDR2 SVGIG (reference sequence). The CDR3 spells CAWRGGSLETQYF. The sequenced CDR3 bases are TGTGCCTGGAGGGGGGGGTCCCTGGAGACC.

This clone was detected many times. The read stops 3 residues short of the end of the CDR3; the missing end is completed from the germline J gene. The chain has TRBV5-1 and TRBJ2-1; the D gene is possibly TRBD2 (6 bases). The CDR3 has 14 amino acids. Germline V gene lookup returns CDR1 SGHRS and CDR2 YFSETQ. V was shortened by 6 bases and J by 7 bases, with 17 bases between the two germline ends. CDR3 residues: CASKRALGWNEQFF. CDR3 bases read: TGCGCCAGCAAGCGGGCCTTGGGTTGGAATGAG.

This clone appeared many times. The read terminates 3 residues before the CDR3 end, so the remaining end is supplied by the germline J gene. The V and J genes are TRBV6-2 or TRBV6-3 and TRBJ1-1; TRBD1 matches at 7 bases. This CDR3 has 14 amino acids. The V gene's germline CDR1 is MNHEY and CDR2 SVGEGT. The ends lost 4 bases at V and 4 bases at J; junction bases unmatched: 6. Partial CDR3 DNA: TGTGCCAGCAGTTCAGGGGGGTTCCGCACTGAA. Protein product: CASSSGGFRTE. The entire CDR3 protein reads CASSSGGFRTEAFF.

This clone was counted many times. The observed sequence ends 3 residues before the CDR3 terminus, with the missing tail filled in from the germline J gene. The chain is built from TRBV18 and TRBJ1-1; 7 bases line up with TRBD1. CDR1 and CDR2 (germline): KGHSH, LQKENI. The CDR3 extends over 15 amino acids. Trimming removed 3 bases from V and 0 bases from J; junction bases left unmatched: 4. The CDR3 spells CASSPTGALNTEAFF. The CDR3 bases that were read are TGTGCCAGCTCACCTACAGGGGCTTTGAACACTGAA.

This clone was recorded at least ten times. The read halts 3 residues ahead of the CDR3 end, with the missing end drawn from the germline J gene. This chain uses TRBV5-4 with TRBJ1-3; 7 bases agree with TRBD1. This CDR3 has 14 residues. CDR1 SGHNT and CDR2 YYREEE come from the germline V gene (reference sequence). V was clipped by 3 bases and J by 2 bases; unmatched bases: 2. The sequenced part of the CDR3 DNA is TGTGCCAGCAGCTGGGGACAGACTGGAAACACC. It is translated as CASSWGQTGNT. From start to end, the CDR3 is CASSWGQTGNTIYF. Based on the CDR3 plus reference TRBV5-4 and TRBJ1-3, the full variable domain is ETGVTQSPTHLIKTRGQQVTLRCSSQSGHNTVSWYQQALGQGPQFIFQYYREEENGRGNFPPRFSGLQFPNYSSELNVNALELDDSALYLCASSWGQTGNTIYFGEGSWLTVV.

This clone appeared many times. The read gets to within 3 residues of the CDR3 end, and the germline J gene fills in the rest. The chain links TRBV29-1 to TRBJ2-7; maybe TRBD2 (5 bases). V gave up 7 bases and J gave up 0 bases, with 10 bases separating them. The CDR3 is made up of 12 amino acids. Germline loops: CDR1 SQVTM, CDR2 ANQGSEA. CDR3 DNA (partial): TGCAGCGCTTCACGGGGCTCCTACGAG. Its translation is CSASRGSYE. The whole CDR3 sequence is CSASRGSYEQYF.

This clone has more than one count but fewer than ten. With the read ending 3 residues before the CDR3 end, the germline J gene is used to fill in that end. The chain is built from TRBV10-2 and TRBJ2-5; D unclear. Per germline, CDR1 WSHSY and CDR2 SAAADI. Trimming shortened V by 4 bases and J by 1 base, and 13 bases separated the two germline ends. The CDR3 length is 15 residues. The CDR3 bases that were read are TGCGCCAGCAGTGGGGCGAGGCAGCCCCAAGAGACC. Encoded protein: CASSGARQPQET. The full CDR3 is CASSGARQPQETQYF.

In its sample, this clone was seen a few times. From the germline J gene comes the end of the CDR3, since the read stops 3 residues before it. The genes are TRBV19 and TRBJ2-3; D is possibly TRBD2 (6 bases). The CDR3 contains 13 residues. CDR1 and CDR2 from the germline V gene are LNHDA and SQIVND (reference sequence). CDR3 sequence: CASSRGPGETQYF. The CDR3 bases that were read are TGTGCCAGTAGTCGGGGTCCGGGAGAGACG.

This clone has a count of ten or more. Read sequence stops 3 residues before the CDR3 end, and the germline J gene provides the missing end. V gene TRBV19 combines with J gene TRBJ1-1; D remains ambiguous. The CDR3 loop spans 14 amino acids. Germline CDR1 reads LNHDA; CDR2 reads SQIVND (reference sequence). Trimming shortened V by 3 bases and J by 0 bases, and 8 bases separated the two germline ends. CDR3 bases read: TGTGCCAGTAGTATTTTGCTACTGAACACTGAA. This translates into CASSILLLNTE. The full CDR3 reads CASSILLLNTEAFF.

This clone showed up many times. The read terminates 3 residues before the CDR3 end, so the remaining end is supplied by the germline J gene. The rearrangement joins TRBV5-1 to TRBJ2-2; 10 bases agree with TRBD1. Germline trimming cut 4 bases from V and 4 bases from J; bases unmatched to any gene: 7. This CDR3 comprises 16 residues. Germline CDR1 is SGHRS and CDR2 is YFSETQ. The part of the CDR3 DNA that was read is TGCGCCAGCAGCCCGGCCGGGACAGGGGCCACCGGGGAG. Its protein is CASSPAGTGATGE. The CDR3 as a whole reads CASSPAGTGATGELFF.

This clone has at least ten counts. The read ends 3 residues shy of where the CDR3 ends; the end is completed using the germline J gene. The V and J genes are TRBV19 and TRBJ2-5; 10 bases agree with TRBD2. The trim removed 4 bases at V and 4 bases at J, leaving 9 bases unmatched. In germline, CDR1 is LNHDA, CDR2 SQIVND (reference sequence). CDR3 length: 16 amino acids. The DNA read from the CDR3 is TGTGCCAGTAGTACCACAGCTAGCGGGAGACGAGAGACC. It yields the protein CASSTTASGRRET. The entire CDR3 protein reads CASSTTASGRRETQYF.

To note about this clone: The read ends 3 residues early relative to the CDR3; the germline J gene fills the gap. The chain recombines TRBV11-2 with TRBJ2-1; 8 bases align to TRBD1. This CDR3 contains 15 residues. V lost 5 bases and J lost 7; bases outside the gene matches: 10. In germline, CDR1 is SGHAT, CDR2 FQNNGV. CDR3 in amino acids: CASSASWTGQNEQFF. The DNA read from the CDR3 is TGTGCCAGCAGCGCTAGCTGGACAGGGCAAAATGAG. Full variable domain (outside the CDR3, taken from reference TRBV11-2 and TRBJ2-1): EAGVAQSPRYKIIEKRQSVAFWCNPISGHATLYWYQQILGQGPKLLIQFQNNGVVDDSQLPKDRFSAERLKGVDSTLKIQPAKLEDSAVYLCASSASWTGQNEQFFGPGTRLTVL.

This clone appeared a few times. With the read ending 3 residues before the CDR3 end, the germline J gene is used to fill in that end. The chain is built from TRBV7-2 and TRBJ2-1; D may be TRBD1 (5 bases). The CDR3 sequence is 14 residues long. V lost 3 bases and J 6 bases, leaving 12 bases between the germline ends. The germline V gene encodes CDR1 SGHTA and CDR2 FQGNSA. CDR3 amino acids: CASSLGRVGNEQFF. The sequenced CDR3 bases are TGTGCCAGCAGCTTGGGCAGGGTCGGCAATGAG.

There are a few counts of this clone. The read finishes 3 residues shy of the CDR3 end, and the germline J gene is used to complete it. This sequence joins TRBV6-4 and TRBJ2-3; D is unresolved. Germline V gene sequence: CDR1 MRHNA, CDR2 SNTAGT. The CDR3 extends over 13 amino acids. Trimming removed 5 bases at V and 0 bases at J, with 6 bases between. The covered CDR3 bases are TGTGCCAGCAGTCCCCTTAGCACAGATACG. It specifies CASSPLSTDT. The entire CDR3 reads CASSPLSTDTQYF.

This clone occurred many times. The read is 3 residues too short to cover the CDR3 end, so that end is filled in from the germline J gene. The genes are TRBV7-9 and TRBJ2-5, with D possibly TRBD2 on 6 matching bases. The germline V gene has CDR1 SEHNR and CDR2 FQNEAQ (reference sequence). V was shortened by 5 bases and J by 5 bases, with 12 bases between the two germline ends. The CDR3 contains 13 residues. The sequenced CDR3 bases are TGTGCCAGCAGCCCCCGGAGCGGGGAGACC. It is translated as CASSPRSGET. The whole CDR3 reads CASSPRSGETQYF.

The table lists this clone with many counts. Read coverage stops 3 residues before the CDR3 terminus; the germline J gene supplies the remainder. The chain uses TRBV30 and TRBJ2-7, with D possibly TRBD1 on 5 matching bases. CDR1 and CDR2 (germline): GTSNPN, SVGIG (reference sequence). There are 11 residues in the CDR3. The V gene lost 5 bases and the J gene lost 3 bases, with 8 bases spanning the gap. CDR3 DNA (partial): TGTGCCTGGGATCAGGGCTACGAG. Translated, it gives CAWDQGYE. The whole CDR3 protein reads CAWDQGYEQYF.

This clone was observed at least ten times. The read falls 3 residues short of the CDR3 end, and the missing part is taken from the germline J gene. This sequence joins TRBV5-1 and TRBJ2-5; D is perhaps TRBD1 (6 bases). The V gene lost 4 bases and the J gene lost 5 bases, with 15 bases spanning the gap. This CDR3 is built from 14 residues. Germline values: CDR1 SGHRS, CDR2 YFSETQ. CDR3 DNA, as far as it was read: TGCGCCAGCAGCCTGGGGGCTAGCATGGAGACC. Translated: CASSLGASMET. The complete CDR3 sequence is CASSLGASMETQYF.

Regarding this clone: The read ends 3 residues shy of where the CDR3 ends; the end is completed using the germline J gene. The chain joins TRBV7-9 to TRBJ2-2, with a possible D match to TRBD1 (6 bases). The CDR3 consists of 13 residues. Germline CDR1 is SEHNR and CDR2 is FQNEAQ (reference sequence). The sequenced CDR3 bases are TGTGCCAGCAGCTTCCGCGCAGGGGCACCG. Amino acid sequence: CASSFRAGAP. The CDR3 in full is CASSFRAGAPLFF. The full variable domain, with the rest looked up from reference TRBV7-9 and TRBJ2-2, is DTGVSQNPRHKITKRGQNVTFRCDPISEHNRLYWYRQTLGQGPEFLTYFQNEAQLEKSRLLSDRFSAERPKGSFSTLEIQRTEQGDSAMYLCASSFRAGAPLFFGEGSRLTVL.